This is a list of T cell receptor beta chains from one sample in a study of blood T cell repertoires in COVID-19. The data were produced by immunoSEQ multiplex PCR, yet TCRdb's version contains in-frame clones alone and is incomplete. The sample yields 65,000 to 85,000 clones, nearly 90% seen once. Material for sequencing was peripheral blood. The receptor set was obtained from a man aged 50-60 years with active COVID-19. Each CDR3 is given with its conserved first and last residue. The order of the fields is CDR3 DNA, CDR3 protein, D gene, V gene, CDR3 length, clone size, J gene. The D gene is left open where the match is weak. Rows may omit the clone size; those that give it use once, few, many or a size class.

CDR3 DNA: TGTGCCAGCAGCTTTAAGAACAACACTAACTATGGCTACACCTTC
CDR3 protein: CASSFKNNTNYGYTF
D gene: NA
V gene: TRBV11-3
CDR3 length: 15
clone size: NA
J gene: TRBJ1-2

CDR3 DNA: TGTGCCAGCAGCTTAACAGGAGGGGCAGAACATTCACCCCTCCACTTT
CDR3 protein: CASSLTGGAEHSPLHF
D gene: NA
V gene: TRBV7-3
CDR3 length: 16
clone size: once
J gene: TRBJ1-6

CDR3 DNA: TGTGCCAGCAGCGTAGCAGGGGATTATTCACCCCTCCACTTT
CDR3 protein: CASSVAGDYSPLHF
D gene: NA
V gene: TRBV9
CDR3 length: 14
clone size: NA
J gene: TRBJ1-6

CDR3 DNA: TGTGCCAGCTCCGGAGGGGTAGGGGAAAAACTGTTTTTT
CDR3 protein: CASSGGVGEKLFF
D gene: NA
V gene: TRBV2
CDR3 length: 13
clone size: NA
J gene: TRBJ1-4

CDR3 DNA: TGTGCCAGCAGCTTCGAGGGGGGGTTTAGGGATTCACCCCTCCACTTT
CDR3 protein: CASSFEGGFRDSPLHF
D gene: NA
V gene: TRBV9
CDR3 length: 16
clone size: NA
J gene: TRBJ1-6

CDR3 DNA: TGCGCCACCAAACGGACCGGGGACACCGGGGAGCTGTTTTTT
CDR3 protein: CATKRTGDTGELFF
D gene: NA
V gene: TRBV5-1
CDR3 length: 14
clone size: NA
J gene: TRBJ2-2

CDR3 DNA: TGTGCCAGCCTGCGGGACAGAACTTACAATGAGCAGTTCTTC
CDR3 protein: CASLRDRTYNEQFF
D gene: NA
V gene: TRBV27
CDR3 length: 14
clone size: NA
J gene: TRBJ2-1

CDR3 DNA: TGTGCCAGCAGCCATGAGGGCAAGAACACTGAAGCTTTCTTT
CDR3 protein: CASSHEGKNTEAFF
D gene: NA
V gene: TRBV4-2
CDR3 length: 14
clone size: once
J gene: TRBJ1-1

CDR3 DNA: TGTGCCAGCAGCGCGCAGGGGGAAGCTTTCTTT
CDR3 protein: CASSAQGEAFF
D gene: NA
V gene: TRBV5-4
CDR3 length: 11
clone size: once
J gene: TRBJ1-1

CDR3 DNA: TGTGCCAGCTCACCAGGAGAACAAGAGACCCAGTACTTC
CDR3 protein: CASSPGEQETQYF
D gene: NA
V gene: TRBV18
CDR3 length: 13
clone size: NA
J gene: TRBJ2-5

CDR3 DNA: TGTGCCAGCAGGGGGGGGGCTCAGAACACTGAAGCTTTCTTT
CDR3 protein: CASRGGAQNTEAFF
D gene: NA
V gene: TRBV6-5
CDR3 length: 14
clone size: NA
J gene: TRBJ1-1

CDR3 DNA: TGTGCCAGCAGCTTATCTTTCACTGAAGCTTTCTTT
CDR3 protein: CASSLSFTEAFF
D gene: NA
V gene: TRBV7-2
CDR3 length: 12
clone size: NA
J gene: TRBJ1-1